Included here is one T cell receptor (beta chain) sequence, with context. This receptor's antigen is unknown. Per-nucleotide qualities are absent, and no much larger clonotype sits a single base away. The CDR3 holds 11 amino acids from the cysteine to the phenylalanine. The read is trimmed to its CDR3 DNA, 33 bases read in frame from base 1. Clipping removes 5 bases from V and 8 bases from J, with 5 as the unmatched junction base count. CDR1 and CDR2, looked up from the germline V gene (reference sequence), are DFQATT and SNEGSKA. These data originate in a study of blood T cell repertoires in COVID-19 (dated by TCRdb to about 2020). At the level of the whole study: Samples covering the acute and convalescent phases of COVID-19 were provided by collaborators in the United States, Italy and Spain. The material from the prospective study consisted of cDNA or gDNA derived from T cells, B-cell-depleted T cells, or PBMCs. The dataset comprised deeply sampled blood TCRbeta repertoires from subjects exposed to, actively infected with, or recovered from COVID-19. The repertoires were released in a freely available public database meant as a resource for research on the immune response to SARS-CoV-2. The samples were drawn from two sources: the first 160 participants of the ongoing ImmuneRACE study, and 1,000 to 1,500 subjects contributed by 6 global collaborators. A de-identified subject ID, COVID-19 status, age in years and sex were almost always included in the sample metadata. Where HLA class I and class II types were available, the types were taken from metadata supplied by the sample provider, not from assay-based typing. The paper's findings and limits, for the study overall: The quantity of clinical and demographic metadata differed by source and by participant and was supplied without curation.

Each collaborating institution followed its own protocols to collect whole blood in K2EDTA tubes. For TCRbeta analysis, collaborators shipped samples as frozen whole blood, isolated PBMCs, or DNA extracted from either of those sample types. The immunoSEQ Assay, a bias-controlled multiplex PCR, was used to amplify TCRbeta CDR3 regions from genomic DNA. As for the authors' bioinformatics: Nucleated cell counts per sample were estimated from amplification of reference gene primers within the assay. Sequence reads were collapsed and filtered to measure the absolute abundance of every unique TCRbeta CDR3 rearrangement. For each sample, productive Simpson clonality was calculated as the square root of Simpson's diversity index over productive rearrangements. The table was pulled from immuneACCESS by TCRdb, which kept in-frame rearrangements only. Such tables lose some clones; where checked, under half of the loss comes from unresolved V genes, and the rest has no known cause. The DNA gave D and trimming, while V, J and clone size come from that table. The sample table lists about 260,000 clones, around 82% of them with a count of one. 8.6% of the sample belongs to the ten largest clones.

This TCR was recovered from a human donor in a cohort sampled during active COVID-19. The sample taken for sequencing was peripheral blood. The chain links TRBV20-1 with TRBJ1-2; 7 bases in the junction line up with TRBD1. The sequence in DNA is TGCAGTGCTCCGGACAGGAAAGGCTACACCTTC. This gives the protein CSAPDRKGYTF.